This T cell receptor beta chain was retrieved from a study of cytomegalovirus exposure and HLA in healthy donors. In the study overall: Out of about 190 million T cells, an earlier analysis found some 110 million unique TCR beta sequences in total.

Study-level points and caveats: Prediction of most subjects' HLA-A and HLA-B alleles by TCR beta sequences was reportedly accurate. The presence/absence work took it that sequencing depth was about the same across donors. It was approximately 160 TCR beta chains that were listed as cytomegalovirus-associated.

The germline V gene encodes CDR1 MNHNY and CDR2 SVGAGI (reference sequence). With 6 bases removed from V and 4 bases from J, the gap between germline ends came to 10 bases. The CDR3 runs 13 residues. Both 60 Vbeta primers and 13 Jbeta primers went into the PCR. Sequenced by immunoSEQ multiplex PCR; TCRdb stores in-frame clones only, minus some. The sample holds about 130,000 clones, 80% seen once. This clone was detected only a few times. Its antigen remains unidentified. What was sequenced was PBMCs. This receptor was obtained from a man aged 25-40 years in good health and CMV-seropositive. The chain employs TRBV6-6 and TRBJ2-1, with D possibly TRBD1 on 5 matching bases. The CDR3 reads CASRRTLYNEQFF. CDR3 bases: TGTGCCAGCAGACGGACACTATACAATGAGCAGTTCTTC.